Presented here are 9 T cell receptor beta chains from one specimen sequenced in a study of CDR3 diversity in severe acne. TCRdb re-called the PCR reads with MiXCR, one entry per CDR3 protein. There are 89,000 or so distinct CDR3 sequences in the sample; 45% to 55% occur only once, and roughly 9.1% lies in the top ten. The sample was blood. The receptors stem from a male donor in good health, serving as a control.

V gene TRBV5-1 combines with J gene TRBJ2-5; the match to TRBD1 covers 8 bases. The CDR3 sequence is 14 residues long. Germline values: CDR1 SGHRS, CDR2 YFSETQ. The V and J ends lost 4 bases and 3 bases, in that order; junction bases with no gene match: 5. The CDR3, as DNA: TGCGCCAGCAGCGTTGGACAGGGTAAAGAGACCCAGTACTTC. It translates to CASSVGQGKETQYF. Looking up the rest from reference TRBV5-1 and TRBJ2-5 gives the full variable domain: KAGVTQTPRYLIKTRGQQVTLSCSPISGHRSVSWYQQTPGQGLQFLFEYFSETQRNKGNFPGRFSGRQFSNSRSEMNVSTLELGDSALYLCASSVGQGKETQYFGPGTRLLVL.

This clonotype has a single count. The V call is TRBV9, the J call TRBJ1-1; no reliable D call. CDR1 SGDLS and CDR2 YYNGEE come from the germline V gene. Trimming removed 7 bases at V and 1 base at J, with 14 bases between. CDR3 length: 14 amino acids. CDR3 in DNA: TGTGCCAGCTCACGACAAGCGAAGAACACTGAAGCTTTCTTT. It translates to CASSRQAKNTEAFF.

A word on this clonotype: At one end the junction does not follow the germline gene, possibly because of a read error. V usage is TRBV6-4 and J usage is TRBJ2-7; TRBD2 matches at 11 bases. Germline assignment: CDR1 MRHNA and CDR2 SNTAGT. The CDR3 length is 16 residues. The CDR3 spells CASSDSSGGATGELYF. The CDR3 bases are TGTGCCAGCAGTGACTCTAGCGGGGGGGCCACCGGGGAGCTGTACTTC.

This sequence joins TRBV19 and TRBJ2-2, with 10 bases lining up with TRBD2. The V segment lost 3 bases and the J segment 5 bases; nucleotides outside the gene matches: 3. Looked up from germline, CDR1 is LNHDA and CDR2 is SQIVND (reference sequence). CDR3 length equals 15 residues. CDR3 sequence reads: CASSILAGVTGELFF. The CDR3, as DNA: TGTGCCAGTAGTATTCTAGCGGGAGTTACCGGGGAGCTGTTTTTT.

The chain uses TRBV12-3 or TRBV12-4 and TRBJ2-7, with D possibly called TRBD1 or TRBD2 (5 bases each). The V and J ends lost 6 bases and 7 bases respectively, with 16 bases between them. The CDR3 runs to 13 residues. CDR3 residues: CASSWDLIREQYF. In DNA form, the CDR3 reads TGTGCCAGCAGCTGGGACCTCATCCGGGAGCAGTACTTC.

This clonotype has only one observation. The limits of the CDR3 on the DNA are not certain, so only TCRdb's listed CDR3 is given. The chain's CDR3 is CAISPGTSDPYEQYFGPGTIYF. The chain is built from TRBV10-3 and TRBJ1-3. The CDR3 is 22 amino acids long, termini counted. Germline V gives CDR1 ENHRY, CDR2 SYGVKD.

There are a few counts of this clonotype. The chain joins TRBV5-1 to TRBJ1-1, with 7 bases aligning to TRBD1. This CDR3 contains 15 residues. Germline V CDR1 and CDR2: SGHRS, YFSETQ. V shed 0 bases, J shed 4 bases, and the junction held 6 bases outside the gene matches. The DNA of the CDR3 is TGCGCCAGCAGCTTGGCCGGACAGGTCGGCACTGAAGCTTTCTTT. Residues: CASSLAGQVGTEAFF. Full variable domain (rest looked up from reference TRBV5-1 and TRBJ1-1): KAGVTQTPRYLIKTRGQQVTLSCSPISGHRSVSWYQQTPGQGLQFLFEYFSETQRNKGNFPGRFSGRQFSNSRSEMNVSTLELGDSALYLCASSLAGQVGTEAFFGQGTRLTVV.

Concerning this clonotype: Mismatch with germline at one junction end may stem from a read error. V and J are TRBV10-1 and TRBJ1-1; no clear D gene. CDR1 is WNHNN, CDR2 SYGVQD, per germline (reference sequence). The CDR3 runs 12 residues. CDR3 sequence (DNA): TGTGCCAGCTCCCTTAGCTCAACTGAAGCTTTCTTT. Protein sequence: CASSLSSTEAFF.

CDR3 bases: TGTGCCAGCAGCTTAGCTGGGTCGGTCGAGCAGTACTTC. Translating it yields CASSLAGSVEQYF. This chain joins TRBV7-3 and TRBJ2-7; D remains ambiguous. The V gene's germline CDR1 is SGHTA and CDR2 FQGTGA. This CDR3 is built from 13 residues. V lost 2 bases, J lost 6 bases, and 11 bases lay in between.